Sequencing of this T cell receptor beta chain was carried out in a study of T cells after yellow fever vaccination. At the level of the study: SMART-Seq v4 Ultra Low Input served to prepare low-cell-number fractions.

Study-level results: There was a possibility that FACS-sorted repertoires contained abundant clonotypes contaminating from the bulk population.

On this clonotype itself: The antigen remains unidentified.

The germline gives CDR1 MNHNY, CDR2 SVGAGI (reference sequence). Losses at the gene ends were 0 bases for V and 0 bases for J; bases not matched to a gene: 8. The CDR3 runs to 20 residues. TCRdb fed the 5' RACE reads into MiXCR, producing one record per CDR3 protein. The sample consists of 300,000 to 400,000 distinct CDR3 sequences, over 8.5% of them appearing once. The chain combines TRBV6-6 with TRBJ2-2; 12 bases align to TRBD2. The sequence derives from a man aged 18 to 30 who received the YFV17D yellow fever vaccine. Sequencing used CD4+ T cells sorted from PBMCs, obtained 45 days after the yellow fever booster vaccination. In DNA, the CDR3 is TGTGCCAGCAGTTACTCGATCGGACTAGCGGGGAACTCGAACACCGGGGAGCTGTTTTTT. Its translation: CASSYSIGLAGNSNTGELFF.